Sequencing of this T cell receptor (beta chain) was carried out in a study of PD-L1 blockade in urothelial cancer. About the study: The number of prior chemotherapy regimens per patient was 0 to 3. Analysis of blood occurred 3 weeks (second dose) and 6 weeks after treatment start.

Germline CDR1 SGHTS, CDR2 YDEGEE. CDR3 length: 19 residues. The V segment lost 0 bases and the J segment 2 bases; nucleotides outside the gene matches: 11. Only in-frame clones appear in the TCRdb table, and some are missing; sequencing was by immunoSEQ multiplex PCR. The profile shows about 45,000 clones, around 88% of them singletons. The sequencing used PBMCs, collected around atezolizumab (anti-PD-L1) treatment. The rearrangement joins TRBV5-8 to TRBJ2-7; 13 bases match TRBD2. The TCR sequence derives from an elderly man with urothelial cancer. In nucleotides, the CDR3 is TGTGCCAGCAGCTTGGACAAGACTAGCGGGAGGAGAATAACCTACGAGCAGTACTTC. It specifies CASSLDKTSGRRITYEQYF.